This TCR beta chain is drawn from a study of cytomegalovirus exposure and HLA in healthy donors. Notes on the study in general: Most of the TCR beta V segments (in an earlier analysis) were productive either about 87% or about 30% of the time. A later analysis linked a missense DCLRE1C variant to TCR beta V- and J-gene trimming.

Points on this clone: What it recognizes is unknown.

Each of the donors was a healthy bone marrow donor. The V and J ends lost 2 bases and 0 bases respectively, with 7 bases between them. CDR1 and CDR2 from the germline V gene are LNHDA and SQIVND (reference sequence). The CDR3 length is 14 residues. The PCR was carried out with 60 Vbeta primers and 13 Jbeta primers. Method: immunoSEQ multiplex PCR; TCRdb's copy keeps in-frame clones and lacks some. The table has approximately 200,000 clones, 75% to 85% seen once. The chain recombines TRBV19 with TRBJ1-1; tentative D call: TRBD1 (5 bases). Sequencing was done on a sample of PBMCs. This receptor was taken from a woman aged 45-65 years in good health and CMV-seropositive. The CDR3 DNA follows: TGTGCCAGTAGTATACAGGGCTTGAACACTGAAGCTTTCTTT. It specifies CASSIQGLNTEAFF.